This T cell receptor (beta chain) was profiled in a study of PD-1 blockade in classical Hodgkin lymphoma. This clone has a single count. Antigen: not known. Using immunoSEQ multiplex PCR, the repertoire was profiled, and TCRdb retains in-frame clones only, with some absent. Of approximately 99,000 clones listed, 89% were seen once; the top ten hold 15% to 20%. Germline values: CDR1 KGHSH, CDR2 LQKENI. There are 15 residues in the CDR3. V lost 0 bases and J lost 0, with 8 bases in between. Broader study findings: Repertoires differed for reasons still undefined, possibly disease activity or prior therapy. Exclusion was the outcome for patients who began nivolumab under 1 year after ASCT. Diversity in CD4+ TCRs, unlike that measured in CD8+ TCRs, had risen significantly by C4D1.

Brentuximab vedotin exposure varied, and every patient relapsed after autologous stem cell transplantation. The source is a human donor with classical Hodgkin lymphoma. This chain uses TRBV18 with TRBJ1-1; D remains unclear. The source material was peripheral blood mononuclear cells (PBMCs), sampled before the second cycle of nivolumab. CDR3 loop: CASSPPGSLNTEAFF. DNA for the CDR3: TGTGCCAGCTCACCACCAGGGAGTCTGAACACTGAAGCTTTCTTT.